A selection of T cell receptor beta chains follows, all from one sample in a study of patients and donors after allogeneic stem cell transplantation. One entry per CDR3 protein, called by TCRdb with MiXCR from the RT-PCR reads. The sample holds fewer than 250,000 distinct CDR3 sequences, approximately 14% seen once. Sequencing was carried out using blood, either unsorted or a sorted T cell fraction (not recorded which). These receptors all come from a human donor who was either an allogeneic HSCT recipient or a stem cell or donor lymphocyte infusion donor (not recorded which). It is not recorded whose cells these are; they may come from a transplant donor. Both conserved end residues are trimmed from each CDR3.

len: 16
j_gene: TRBJ2-1
v_gene: TRBV14
CDR3aa: ASNQDIRVSPIYNEQF

len: 13
j_gene: TRBJ2-2
v_gene: TRBV9
CDR3aa: ASSVVTGGSGELF

len: 16
j_gene: TRBJ2-7
v_gene: TRBV4-3
CDR3aa: ASSQHVTGTSTYYEQY

len: 11
j_gene: TRBJ2-3
v_gene: TRBV4-1
CDR3aa: ASSQVHEDTQY

len: 14
j_gene: TRBJ2-1
v_gene: TRBV20-1
CDR3aa: SAVQPTGGADNEQF

len: 10
j_gene: TRBJ1-6
v_gene: TRBV9
CDR3aa: ASSTDNSPLH

len: 9
j_gene: TRBJ2-7
v_gene: TRBV20-1
CDR3aa: SARYDYEQY

len: 15
j_gene: TRBJ2-3
v_gene: TRBV5-1
CDR3aa: ASSLFGGGAPTDTQY

len: 13
j_gene: TRBJ1-4
v_gene: TRBV15
CDR3aa: ATSRDTGPNEKLF

len: 11
j_gene: TRBJ2-7
v_gene: TRBV19
CDR3aa: ASRAGQSYEQY

len: 11
j_gene: TRBJ1-5
v_gene: TRBV7-2
CDR3aa: ASKSDGNQPQH

len: 14
j_gene: TRBJ1-6
v_gene: TRBV7-3
CDR3aa: ASSRTGQPHNSPLH

len: 11
j_gene: TRBJ2-7
v_gene: TRBV3-1
CDR3aa: ASSQEPRYEQY

len: 13
j_gene: TRBJ1-2
v_gene: TRBV6-1
CDR3aa: ASSALQGVKYGYT

len: 13
j_gene: TRBJ1-1
v_gene: TRBV18
CDR3aa: ASSRTSRRDTEAF

len: 12
j_gene: TRBJ1-3
v_gene: TRBV15
CDR3aa: ATSRDRTGNTIY

len: 11
j_gene: TRBJ2-7
v_gene: TRBV28
CDR3aa: ASSFPLSYEQY

len: 18
j_gene: TRBJ2-1
v_gene: TRBV11-2
CDR3aa: ASSFPLRGAGGPAYNEQF

len: 14
j_gene: TRBJ2-1
v_gene: TRBV7-9
CDR3aa: ASSLVLRGGLDEQF

len: 10
j_gene: TRBJ2-3
v_gene: TRBV12-5
CDR3aa: ASGLEADTQY

len: 9
j_gene: TRBJ2-7
v_gene: TRBV20-1
CDR3aa: SGRFSYEQY

len: 12
j_gene: TRBJ1-2
v_gene: TRBV6-2/TRBV6-3
CDR3aa: ASSQTRDGYGYT

len: 12
j_gene: TRBJ2-1
v_gene: TRBV5-5
CDR3aa: ASSFSLTYNEQF

len: 14
j_gene: TRBJ2-1
v_gene: TRBV7-6
CDR3aa: ASSALSSGAFNEQF

len: 15
j_gene: TRBJ2-1
v_gene: TRBV19
CDR3aa: ASSMGLAGNSYNEQF

len: 12
j_gene: TRBJ1-6
v_gene: TRBV20-1
CDR3aa: SARLGAYNSPLH

len: 14
j_gene: TRBJ2-1
v_gene: TRBV10-3
CDR3aa: AIRRRTSGSRNEQF

len: 9
j_gene: TRBJ2-7
v_gene: TRBV11-3
CDR3aa: ASSFSDEQY